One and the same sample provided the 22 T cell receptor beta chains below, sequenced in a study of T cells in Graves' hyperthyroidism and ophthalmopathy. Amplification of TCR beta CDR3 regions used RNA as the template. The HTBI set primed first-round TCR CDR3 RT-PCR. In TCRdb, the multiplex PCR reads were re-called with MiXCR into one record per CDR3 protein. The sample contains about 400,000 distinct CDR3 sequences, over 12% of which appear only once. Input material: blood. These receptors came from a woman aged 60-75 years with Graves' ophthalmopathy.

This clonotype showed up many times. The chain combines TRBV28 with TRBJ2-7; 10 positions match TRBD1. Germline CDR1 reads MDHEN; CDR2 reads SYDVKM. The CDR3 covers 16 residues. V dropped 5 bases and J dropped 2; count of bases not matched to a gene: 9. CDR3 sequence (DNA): TGTGCCAGCAGTACCCCCGGGACAGGGGTTGCCTACGAGCAGTACTTC. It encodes CASSTPGTGVAYEQYF.

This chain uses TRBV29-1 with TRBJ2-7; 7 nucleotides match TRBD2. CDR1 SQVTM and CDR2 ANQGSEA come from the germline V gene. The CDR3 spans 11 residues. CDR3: CSGGRGHEQYF. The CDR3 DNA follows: TGCAGTGGGGGGAGGGGACACGAGCAGTACTTC.

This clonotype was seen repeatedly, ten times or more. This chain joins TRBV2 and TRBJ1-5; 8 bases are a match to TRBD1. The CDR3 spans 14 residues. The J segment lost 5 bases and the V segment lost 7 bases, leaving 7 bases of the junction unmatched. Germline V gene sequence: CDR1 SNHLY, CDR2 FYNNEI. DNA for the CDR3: TGTGCCAGCACCCGGACAGGGCAGCATCAGCCCCAGCATTTT. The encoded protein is CASTRTGQHQPQHF.

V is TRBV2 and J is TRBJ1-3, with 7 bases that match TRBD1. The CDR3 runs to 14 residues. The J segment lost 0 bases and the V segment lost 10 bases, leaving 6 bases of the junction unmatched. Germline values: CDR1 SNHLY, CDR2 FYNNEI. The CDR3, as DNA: TGTGCCACCCGGGACAGCCACTCTGGAAACACCATATATTTT. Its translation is CATRDSHSGNTIYF. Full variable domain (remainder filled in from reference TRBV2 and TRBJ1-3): EPEVTQTPSHQVTQMGQEVILRCVPISNHLYFYWYRQILGQKVEFLVSFYNNEISEKSEIFDDQFSVERPDGSNFTLKIRSTKLEDSAMYFCATRDSHSGNTIYFGEGSWLTVV.

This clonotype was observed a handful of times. The chain's CDR3 is CATSRSLAGAEQYF. DNA of the CDR3: TGTGCCACCAGCAGATCCCTAGCGGGAGCCGAGCAGTACTTC. The rearrangement uses TRBV15 and TRBJ2-7; TRBD2 matches at 10 bases. The germline V gene encodes CDR1 LNHNV and CDR2 YYDKDF (reference sequence). V lost 2 bases, J lost 6 bases, and 4 bases stayed unmatched. The CDR3 has 14 amino acids.

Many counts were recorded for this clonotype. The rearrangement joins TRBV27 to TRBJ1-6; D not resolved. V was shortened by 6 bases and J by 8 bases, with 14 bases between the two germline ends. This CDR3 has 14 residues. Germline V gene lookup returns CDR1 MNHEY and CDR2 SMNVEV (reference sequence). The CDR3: CASSPRSFDSPLHF. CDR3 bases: TGTGCCAGCAGCCCACGATCGTTCGATTCACCCCTCCACTTT.

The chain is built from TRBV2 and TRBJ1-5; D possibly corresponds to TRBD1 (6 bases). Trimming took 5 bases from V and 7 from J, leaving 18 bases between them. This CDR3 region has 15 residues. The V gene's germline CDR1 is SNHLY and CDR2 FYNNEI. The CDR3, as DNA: TGTGCCAGCAGTCGGGAGGGGAGGGGACAACAGCCCCAGCATTTT. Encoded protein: CASSREGRGQQPQHF.

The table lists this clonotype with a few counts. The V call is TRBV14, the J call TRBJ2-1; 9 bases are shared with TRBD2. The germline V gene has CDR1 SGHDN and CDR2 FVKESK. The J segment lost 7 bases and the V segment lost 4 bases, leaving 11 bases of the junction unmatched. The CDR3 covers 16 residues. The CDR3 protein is CASSLSIAGAGNEQFF. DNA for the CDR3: TGTGCCAGCAGCCTAAGCATAGCGGGAGCAGGGAATGAGCAGTTCTTC.

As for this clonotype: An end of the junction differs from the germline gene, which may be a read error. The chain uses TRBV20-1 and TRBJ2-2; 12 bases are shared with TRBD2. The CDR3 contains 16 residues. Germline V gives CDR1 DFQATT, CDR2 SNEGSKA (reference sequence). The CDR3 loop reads CSARDTSGRRGGELSF. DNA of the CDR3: TGCAGTGCTAGGGATACTAGCGGGAGGCGGGGAGGGGAGCTGTCTTTT.

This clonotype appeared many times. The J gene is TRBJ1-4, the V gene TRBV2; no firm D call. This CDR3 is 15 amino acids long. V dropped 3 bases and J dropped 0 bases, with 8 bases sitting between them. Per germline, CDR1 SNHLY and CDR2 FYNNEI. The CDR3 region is CASSDYRSTNEKLFF. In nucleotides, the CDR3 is TGTGCCAGCAGTGATTACCGGTCAACTAATGAAAAACTGTTTTTT.

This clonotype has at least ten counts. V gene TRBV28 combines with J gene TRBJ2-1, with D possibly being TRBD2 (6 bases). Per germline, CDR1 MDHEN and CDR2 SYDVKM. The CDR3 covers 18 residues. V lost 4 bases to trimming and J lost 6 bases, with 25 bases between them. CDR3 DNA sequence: TGTGCCAGCAGTTGGGGCAGGGCCGGACTCAAGCGGGCCAATGAGCAGTTCTTC. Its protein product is CASSWGRAGLKRANEQFF.

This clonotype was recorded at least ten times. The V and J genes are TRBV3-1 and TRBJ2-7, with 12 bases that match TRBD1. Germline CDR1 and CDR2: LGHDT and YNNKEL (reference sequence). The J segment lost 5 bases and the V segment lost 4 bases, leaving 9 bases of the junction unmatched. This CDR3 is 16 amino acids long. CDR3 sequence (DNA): TGTGCCAGCAGCCTCGGGGCGGGGACAGGGGGCAACGAGCAGTACTTC. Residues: CASSLGAGTGGNEQYF.

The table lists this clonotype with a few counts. In DNA, the CDR3 is TGTGCCAGCAGCCGAGCGCCCCCTGGATTTCGGGGCGAGCAGTACTTC. Amino acids: CASSRAPPGFRGEQYF. The chain employs TRBV14 and TRBJ2-7, with TRBD2 as a possible D gene (5 bases). From germline, CDR1 is SGHDN and CDR2 FVKESK. Trimming stripped 4 bases from V and 6 bases from J, with 22 bases between. The CDR3 covers 16 residues.

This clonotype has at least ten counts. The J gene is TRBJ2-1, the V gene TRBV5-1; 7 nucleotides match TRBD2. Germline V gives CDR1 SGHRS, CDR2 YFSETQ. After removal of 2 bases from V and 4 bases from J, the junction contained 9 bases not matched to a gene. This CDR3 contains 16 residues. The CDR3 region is CASSFDAGEVYNEQFF. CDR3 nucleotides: TGCGCCAGCAGCTTCGACGCGGGAGAAGTTTACAATGAGCAGTTCTTC.

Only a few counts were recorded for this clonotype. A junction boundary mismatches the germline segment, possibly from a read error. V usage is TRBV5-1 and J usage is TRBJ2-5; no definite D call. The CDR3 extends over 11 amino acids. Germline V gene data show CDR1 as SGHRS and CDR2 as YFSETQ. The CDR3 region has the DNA TGCGCCAGCAGCCAGCTTGGGCCCCGAGACTTC. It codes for CASSQLGPRDF.

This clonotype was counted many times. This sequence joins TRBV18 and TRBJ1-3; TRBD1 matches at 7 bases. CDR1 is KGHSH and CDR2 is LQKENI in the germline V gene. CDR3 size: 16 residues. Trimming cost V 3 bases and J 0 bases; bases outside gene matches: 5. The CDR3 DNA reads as TGTGCCAGCTCACCGACAGGGACGAGCTCTGGAAACACCATATATTTT. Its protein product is CASSPTGTSSGNTIYF.

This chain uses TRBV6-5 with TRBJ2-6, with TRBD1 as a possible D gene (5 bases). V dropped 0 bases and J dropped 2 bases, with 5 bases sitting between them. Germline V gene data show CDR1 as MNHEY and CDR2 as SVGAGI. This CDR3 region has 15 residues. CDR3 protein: CASSYSGAGANVLTF. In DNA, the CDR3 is TGTGCCAGCAGTTACTCAGGGGCTGGGGCCAACGTCCTGACTTTC.

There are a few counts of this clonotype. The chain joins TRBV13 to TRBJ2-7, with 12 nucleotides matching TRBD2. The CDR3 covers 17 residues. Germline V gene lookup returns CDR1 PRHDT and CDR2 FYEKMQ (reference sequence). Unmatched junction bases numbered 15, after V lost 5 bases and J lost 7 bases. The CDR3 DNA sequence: TGTGCCAGCAGCACCCTATCTAGCGGGAGGGCGTCTCGGGAGCAGTACTTC. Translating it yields CASSTLSSGRASREQYF. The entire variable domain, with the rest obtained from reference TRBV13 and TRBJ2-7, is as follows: AAGVIQSPRHLIKEKRETATLKCYPIPRHDTVYWYQQGPGQDPQFLISFYEKMQSDKGSIPDRFSAQQFSDYHSELNMSSLELGDSALYFCASSTLSSGRASREQYFGPGTRLTVT.

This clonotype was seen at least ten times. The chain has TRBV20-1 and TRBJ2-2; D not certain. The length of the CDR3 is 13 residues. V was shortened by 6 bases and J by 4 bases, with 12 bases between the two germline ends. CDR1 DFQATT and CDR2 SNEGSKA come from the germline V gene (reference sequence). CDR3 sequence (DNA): TGCAGTGCCTCCGAGCCTGTCACCGGGGAGCTGTTTTTT. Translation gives CSASEPVTGELFF.

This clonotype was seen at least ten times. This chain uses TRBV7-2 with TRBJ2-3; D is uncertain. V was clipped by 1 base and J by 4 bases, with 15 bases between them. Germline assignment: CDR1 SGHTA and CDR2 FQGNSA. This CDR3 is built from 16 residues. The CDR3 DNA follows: TGTGCCAGCAGCTTAGGGCCGGACCGGGCGGCAGATACGCAGTATTTT. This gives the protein CASSLGPDRAADTQYF.

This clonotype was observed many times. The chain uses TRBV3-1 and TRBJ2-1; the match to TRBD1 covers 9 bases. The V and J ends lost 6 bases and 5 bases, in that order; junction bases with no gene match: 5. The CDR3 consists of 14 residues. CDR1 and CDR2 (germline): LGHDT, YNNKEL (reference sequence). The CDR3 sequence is CASRPGQGNNEQFF. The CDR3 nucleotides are TGTGCCAGCAGGCCGGGACAGGGAAACAATGAGCAGTTCTTC.

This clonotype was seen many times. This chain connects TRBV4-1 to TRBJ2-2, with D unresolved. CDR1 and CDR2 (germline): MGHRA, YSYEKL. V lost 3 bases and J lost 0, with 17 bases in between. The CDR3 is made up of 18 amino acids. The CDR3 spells CASSQDTKSFSNTGELFF. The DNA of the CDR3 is TGCGCCAGCAGCCAGGATACTAAGAGCTTTTCGAACACCGGGGAGCTGTTTTTT.